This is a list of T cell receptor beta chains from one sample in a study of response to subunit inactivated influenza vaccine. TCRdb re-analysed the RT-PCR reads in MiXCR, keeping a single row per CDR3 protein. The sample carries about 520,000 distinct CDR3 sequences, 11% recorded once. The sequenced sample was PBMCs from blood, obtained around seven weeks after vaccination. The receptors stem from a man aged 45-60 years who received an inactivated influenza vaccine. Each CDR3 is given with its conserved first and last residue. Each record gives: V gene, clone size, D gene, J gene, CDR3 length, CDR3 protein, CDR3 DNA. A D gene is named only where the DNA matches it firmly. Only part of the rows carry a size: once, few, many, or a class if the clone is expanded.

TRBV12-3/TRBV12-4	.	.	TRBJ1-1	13	CASRRDAGFAAFF	TGTGCCAGCAGAAGGGACGCGGGGTTTGCAGCTTTCTTT
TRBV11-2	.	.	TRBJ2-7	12	CASSLTYYEQYF	TGTGCCAGCAGCTTAACCTACTACGAGCAGTACTTC
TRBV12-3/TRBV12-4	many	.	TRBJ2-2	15	CASSLLPPNTGELFF	TGTGCCAGCAGTCTCTTACCGCCCAACACCGGGGAGCTGTTTTTT
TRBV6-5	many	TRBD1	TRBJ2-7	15	CASSLGDRESYEQYF	TGTGCCAGCAGTTTGGGGGACAGGGAGTCGTACGAGCAGTACTTC
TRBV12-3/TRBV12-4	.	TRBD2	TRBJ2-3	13	CASSAPTSWSQYF	TGTGCCAGCAGCGCCCCGACTAGCTGGTCGCAGTATTTT
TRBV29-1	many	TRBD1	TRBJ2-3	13	CSVDRGHTDTQYF	TGCAGCGTTGACAGGGGGCACACAGATACGCAGTATTTT
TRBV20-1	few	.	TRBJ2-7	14	CSARGTGPRNEQYF	TGCAGTGCTAGAGGTACGGGACCGCGGAACGAGCAGTACTTC
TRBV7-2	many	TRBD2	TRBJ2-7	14	CASSLGGGGYEQYF	TGTGCCAGCAGCTTAGGCGGGGGAGGCTACGAGCAGTACTTC
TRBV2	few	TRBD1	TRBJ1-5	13	CASHGTGNQPQHF	TGTGCCAGCCACGGGACAGGGAATCAGCCCCAGCATTTT
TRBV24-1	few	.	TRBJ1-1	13	CATSEAGNTEAFF	TGTGCCACCAGTGAAGCGGGGAACACTGAAGCTTTCTTT
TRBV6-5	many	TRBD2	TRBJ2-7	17	CASSYWNLGTSGEGEYF	TGTGCCAGCAGTTACTGGAATCTAGGGACTAGCGGGGAAGGGGAGTACTTC
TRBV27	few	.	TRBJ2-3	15	CASSSLSPALDTQYF	TGTGCCAGCAGTTCCCTGAGCCCGGCGCTAGATACGCAGTATTTT
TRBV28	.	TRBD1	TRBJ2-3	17	CASSLLQGVSGTDTQYF	TGTGCCAGCAGTTTACTACAGGGGGTCTCAGGCACAGATACGCAGTATTTT
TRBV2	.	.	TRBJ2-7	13	CASSRFKTYEQYF	TGTGCCAGCAGCCGTTTTAAGACCTACGAGCAGTACTTC
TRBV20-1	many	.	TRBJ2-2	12	CSADLVTGELFF	TGCAGTGCTGATCTGGTAACCGGGGAGCTGTTTTTT
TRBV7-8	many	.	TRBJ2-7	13	CASRPRLGYEQYF	TGTGCCAGCAGACCAAGACTTGGCTACGAGCAGTACTTC
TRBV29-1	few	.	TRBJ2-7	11	CSVLVSYEQYF	TGCAGCGTTCTGGTGTCCTACGAGCAGTACTTC
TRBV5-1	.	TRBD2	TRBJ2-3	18	CASSMGSSGRGNTDTQYF	TGCGCCAGCAGCATGGGCTCTAGCGGGAGAGGGAACACAGATACGCAGTATTTT
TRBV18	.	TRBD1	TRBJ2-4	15	CASSPPEDRGAPRDF	TGTGCCAGCTCACCACCGGAGGACAGGGGAGCCCCTAGGGACTTC
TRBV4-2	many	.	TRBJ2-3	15	CASSQEGGPTDTQYF	TGTGCCAGCAGCCAAGAGGGGGGGCCAACCGATACGCAGTATTTT
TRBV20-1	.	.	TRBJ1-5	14	CSAAQGGRYQPQHF	TGCAGTGCCGCCCAGGGCGGCCGCTATCAGCCCCAGCATTTT
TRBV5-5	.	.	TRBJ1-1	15	CASSLGGSGKPEAFF	TGTGCCAGCAGCTTGGGGGGGAGTGGGAAACCTGAAGCTTTCTTT
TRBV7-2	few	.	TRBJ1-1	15	CATERGTVMNTEAFF	TGTGCCACCGAAAGAGGGACCGTAATGAACACTGAAGCTTTCTTT
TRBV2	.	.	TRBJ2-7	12	CASRAVSYEQYF	TGTGCCAGCAGGGCGGTCTCCTACGAGCAGTACTTC
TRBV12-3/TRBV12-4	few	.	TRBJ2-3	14	CASSPDRSGDTQYF	TGTGCCAGCAGTCCTGACAGGTCGGGGGATACGCAGTATTTT
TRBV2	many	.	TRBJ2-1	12	CASSELGSSKFF	TGTGCCAGCAGTGAACTCGGGAGTAGTAAGTTCTTC
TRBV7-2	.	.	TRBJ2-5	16	CASSSPGWGAKETQYF	TGTGCCAGCAGCTCCCCTGGGTGGGGGGCCAAAGAGACCCAGTACTTC
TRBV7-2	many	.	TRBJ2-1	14	CASSLGGTLNEQFF	TGTGCCAGCAGCTTAGGAGGTACTCTTAATGAGCAGTTCTTC
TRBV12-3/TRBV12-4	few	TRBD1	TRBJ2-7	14	CASRPGQGSREQYF	TGTGCCAGCAGACCGGGACAGGGGTCTCGGGAGCAGTACTTC
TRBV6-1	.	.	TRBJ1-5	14	CASSPAGWNQPQHF	TGTGCCAGCAGTCCAGCGGGGTGGAATCAGCCCCAGCATTTT
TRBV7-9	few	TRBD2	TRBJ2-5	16	CASSSPWEREKETQYF	TGTGCCAGCAGCTCCCCCTGGGAGCGGGAGAAAGAGACCCAGTACTTC
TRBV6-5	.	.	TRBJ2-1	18	CASSYSLTSGTSYNEQFF	TGTGCCAGCAGTTACTCGCTAACGTCGGGGACTTCCTACAATGAGCAGTTCTTC
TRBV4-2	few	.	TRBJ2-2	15	CASSQDVGRGGELFF	TGTGCCAGCAGCCAAGATGTAGGGAGAGGCGGGGAGCTGTTTTTT
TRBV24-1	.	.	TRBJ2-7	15	CATSRIRAGSYEQYF	TGTGCCACCAGTCGAATCAGGGCAGGATCCTACGAGCAGTACTTC
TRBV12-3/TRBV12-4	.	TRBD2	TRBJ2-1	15	CASSLLSGAYNEQFF	TGTGCCAGCAGTTTACTTAGCGGGGCCTACAATGAGCAGTTCTTC
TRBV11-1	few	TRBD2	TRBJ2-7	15	CASSLYGTRGHEQYF	TGTGCCAGCAGCTTATACGGGACTAGAGGTCACGAGCAGTACTTC
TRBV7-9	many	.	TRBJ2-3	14	CASSFGRGTDTQYF	TGTGCCAGCAGCTTCGGCAGGGGCACAGATACGCAGTATTTT
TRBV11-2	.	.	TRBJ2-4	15	CASSLDPLLPNIQYF	TGTGCCAGCAGCTTAGATCCACTCCTGCCCAACATTCAGTACTTC
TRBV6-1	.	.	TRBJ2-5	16	CASSEGRRGYRETQYF	TGTGCCAGCAGTGAAGGTCGACGGGGGTACCGAGAGACCCAGTACTTC
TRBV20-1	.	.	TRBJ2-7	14	CSATPPGVAYEQYF	TGCAGTGCTACCCCCCCCGGGGTGGCCTACGAGCAGTACTTC
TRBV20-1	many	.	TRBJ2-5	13	CSARQSGQETQYF	TGCAGTGCTAGACAATCCGGTCAAGAGACCCAGTACTTC
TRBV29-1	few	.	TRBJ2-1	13	CSVGARFHNEQFF	TGCAGCGTTGGGGCCAGGTTCCACAATGAGCAGTTCTTC
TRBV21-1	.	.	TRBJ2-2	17	CASSKVPGAGRTGELFF	TGTGCCAGCAGCAAAGTACCCGGGGCAGGGAGGACCGGGGAGCTGTTTTTT
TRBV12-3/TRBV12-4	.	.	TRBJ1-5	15	CASSLDGRGNQPQHF	TGTGCCAGCAGTTTAGACGGGAGAGGGAATCAGCCCCAGCATTTT